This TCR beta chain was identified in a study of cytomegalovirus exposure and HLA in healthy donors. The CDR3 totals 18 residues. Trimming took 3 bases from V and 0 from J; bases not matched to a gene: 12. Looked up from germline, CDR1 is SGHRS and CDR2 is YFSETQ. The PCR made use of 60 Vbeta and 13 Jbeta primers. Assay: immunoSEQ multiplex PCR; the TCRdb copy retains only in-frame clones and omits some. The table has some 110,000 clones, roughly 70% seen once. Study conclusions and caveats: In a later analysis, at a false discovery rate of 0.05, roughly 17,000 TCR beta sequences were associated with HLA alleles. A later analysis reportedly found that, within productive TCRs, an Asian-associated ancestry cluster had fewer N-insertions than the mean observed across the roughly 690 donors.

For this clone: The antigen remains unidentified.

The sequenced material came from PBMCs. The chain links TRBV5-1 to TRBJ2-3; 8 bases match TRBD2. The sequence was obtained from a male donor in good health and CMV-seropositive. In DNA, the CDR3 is TGCGCCAGCAGCTCTGGAATGGTAGCGGGGCCTAGCACAGATACGCAGTATTTT. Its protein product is CASSSGMVAGPSTDTQYF. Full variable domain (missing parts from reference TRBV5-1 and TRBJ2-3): KAGVTQTPRYLIKTRGQQVTLSCSPISGHRSVSWYQQTPGQGLQFLFEYFSETQRNKGNFPGRFSGRQFSNSRSEMNVSTLELGDSALYLCASSSGMVAGPSTDTQYFGPGTRLTVL.